Presented here are 32 T cell receptor beta chains from one specimen sequenced in a study of blood T cell repertoires in COVID-19 (dated by TCRdb to 2020 to 2021). Libraries were made using the immunoSEQ multiplex PCR assay. This immuneACCESS table, as held by TCRdb, lists in-frame sequences with V and J called but not all clones. Of the missing ones, under half trace to an unresolved V gene in checked studies; the others have no known cause. Here the sample has some 130,000 clones; approximately 88% occur a single time. The ten biggest clones cover about a tenth of the sample. The sequenced sample was peripheral blood. These receptors were collected from a middle-aged man with acute or convalescent COVID-19.

A single count supports this clone. The gene calls are TRBV7-2 and TRBJ2-3; 11 bases agree with TRBD2. Germline V lookup: CDR1 SGHTA, CDR2 FQGNSA. The CDR3 has 16 amino acids. J gave up 0 bases and V 5 bases, and 4 bases lay outside the gene matches. The CDR3: CASSQGLAASTDTQYF. The CDR3 coding sequence is TGTGCCAGCAGCCAGGGACTAGCGGCTAGCACAGATACGCAGTATTTT.

This clone has a single count. The chain has TRBV4-1 and TRBJ1-2; 7 bases line up with TRBD1. This CDR3 has 14 amino acids. Germline V gene sequence: CDR1 MGHRA, CDR2 YSYEKL. V lost 4 bases and J lost 8; bases outside the gene matches: 10. The CDR3 is CASSLPDRQEGYTF. The CDR3 nucleotides read TGCGCCAGCAGCCTCCCGGACAGGCAGGAGGGCTACACCTTC.

This clone was seen just once. Within the sample, other DNA sequences also encode this same CDR3. DNA of the CDR3: TGTGCCAGCAGCGCGCAGGGAGAAGCTTTCTTT. Its translation: CASSAQGEAFF. The J gene is TRBJ1-1, the V gene TRBV9; TRBD1 might be the D (5 bases). There are 11 residues in the CDR3. Germline V gene data show CDR1 as SGDLS and CDR2 as YYNGEE. V was trimmed by 3 bases and J by 8 bases, leaving 8 bases between them. Drawing the rest from reference TRBV9 and TRBJ1-1, the complete variable domain is DSGVTQTPKHLITATGQRVTLRCSPRSGDLSVYWYQQSLDQGLQFLIQYYNGEERAKGNILERFSAQQFPDLHSELNLSSLELGDSALYFCASSAQGEAFFGQGTRLTVV.

The chain combines TRBV28 with TRBJ2-5, with TRBD2 as a possible D gene (6 bases). Trimming took off 4 bases at V and 2 bases at J, with 14 bases between the two ends. CDR1 and CDR2 from the germline V gene are MDHEN and SYDVKM. The CDR3 has 15 residues. The CDR3 DNA follows: TGTGCCAGCAGTTCGGGCGGGATCAAACAAGAGACCCAGTACTTC. Amino acid sequence: CASSSGGIKQETQYF.

This clone appeared a few times. The V gene is TRBV10-3, the J gene TRBJ1-1; D uncertain. From germline, CDR1 is ENHRY and CDR2 SYGVKD. With 8 bases removed from V and 3 bases from J, the gap between germline ends came to 10 bases. This CDR3 has 12 residues. The chain's CDR3 is CAIGGVDTEAFF. DNA for the CDR3: TGTGCCATCGGCGGTGTGGACACTGAAGCTTTCTTT.

This clone came up a few times. At one boundary the junction diverges from the germline segment, which might be a read error. The chain joins TRBV2 to TRBJ1-1; a possible D gene is TRBD1 (6 bases). The germline V gene encodes CDR1 SNHLY and CDR2 FYNNEI. The CDR3 extends over 12 amino acids. The CDR3 nucleotides read TGTGCCAGCGGTGAAGGGGGGCTGGAGGCTTTCTTT. It encodes CASGEGGLEAFF.

The V and J genes are TRBV27 and TRBJ1-6; D may be TRBD1 (6 bases). The V end lost 6 bases, the J end lost 0 bases, and 12 bases lay between the germline ends. The CDR3 length is 16 residues. Germline lookup yields CDR1 MNHEY and CDR2 SMNVEV (reference sequence). The CDR3 nucleotides are TGTGCCAGCAGCCGACAGGTAGTCTCCTATAATTCACCCCTCCACTTT. Protein product: CASSRQVVSYNSPLHF.

This clone came up many times. The chain links TRBV10-1 to TRBJ2-2; maybe TRBD1 (5 bases). There are 14 residues in the CDR3. Trimming removed 6 bases at V and 4 bases at J, with 12 bases between. Germline V lookup: CDR1 WNHNN, CDR2 SYGVQD (reference sequence). The CDR3, as DNA: TGCGCCAGCAGATCGAGCGACAGCACCGGGGAGCTGTTTTTT. It specifies CASRSSDSTGELFF.

The chain employs TRBV12-3 or TRBV12-4 and TRBJ1-2; no clear D gene. The V and J ends lost 5 bases and 12 bases respectively, with 13 bases between them. The CDR3 length is 11 residues. This chain's CDR3 is CASSPNMIHTF. The CDR3 nucleotides read TGTGCCAGCAGTCCCAACATGATCCACACCTTC.

CDR3 amino acids: CASSNPGESGNTIYF. In DNA form, the CDR3 reads TGCGCCAGCAGTAACCCAGGGGAATCTGGAAACACCATATATTTT. The chain has TRBV10-2 and TRBJ1-3; D may be TRBD1 (6 bases). V was pared by 5 bases and J by 1 base, with 12 bases between. Germline CDR1 is WSHSY and CDR2 is SAAADI. This CDR3 is 15 amino acids long.

This clone was detected once. J is TRBJ2-5 and V is TRBV12-3 or TRBV12-4, with D possibly TRBD2 on 7 matching bases. V was clipped by 8 bases and J by 1 base, with 11 bases between them. The CDR3 sequence is 13 residues long. CDR3 in DNA: TGTGCCAGCTCGAGGGGGGGCCAAGAGACCCAGTACTTC. This codes for CASSRGGQETQYF.

This clone has more than one count but fewer than ten. The chain uses TRBV7-2 and TRBJ1-1, with no clear D. The V gene's germline CDR1 is SGHTA and CDR2 FQGNSA. The V gene lost 2 bases and the J gene lost 1 base, with 11 bases spanning the gap. The CDR3 runs to 15 residues. The DNA for the CDR3 is TGTGCCAGCAGCTTACGTGCGCGAGGGAACACTGAAGCTTTCTTT. This sequence encodes CASSLRARGNTEAFF.

V and J are TRBV9 and TRBJ2-3, with D unresolved. The CDR3 consists of 15 residues. Germline V CDR1 and CDR2: SGDLS, YYNGEE. V was shortened by 0 bases and J by 6 bases, with 14 bases between the two germline ends. CDR3 DNA sequence: TGTGCCAGCAGCGTAGAATATCCCCCTCGGGATACGCAGTATTTT. Translated, it gives CASSVEYPPRDTQYF.

The J gene is TRBJ2-3, the V gene TRBV28, with TRBD2 matching 14 bases. This CDR3 comprises 15 residues. Per the germline V gene, CDR1 is MDHEN and CDR2 is SYDVKM. With 8 bases clipped from V and 6 bases from J, the junction kept 7 bases outside the gene matches. The DNA of the CDR3 is TGTGCCAGCGGACCCGGGACTAGCGGGGGCGATACGCAGTATTTT. Translated, it gives CASGPGTSGGDTQYF.

This clone came up once. The chain links TRBV28 to TRBJ2-1, with a tentative D call TRBD1 (6 bases). V lost 4 bases and J lost 0, with 13 bases in between. Germline CDR1 and CDR2: MDHEN and SYDVKM. This CDR3 is 16 amino acids long. The CDR3 loop reads CASSSVGAGSYNEQFF. The CDR3 coding sequence is TGTGCCAGCAGTTCCGTGGGGGCGGGCTCCTACAATGAGCAGTTCTTC.

This chain connects TRBV4-1 to TRBJ2-7, with 7 positions matching TRBD1. The junction had 13 bases not matched to a gene; V was cut back by 3 bases and J by 8 bases. The CDR3 has 15 amino acids. The germline V gene has CDR1 MGHRA and CDR2 YSYEKL. CDR3 region: CASSQPGQKRYKQYF. The CDR3 DNA follows: TGCGCCAGCAGCCAGCCGGGACAGAAGCGTTATAAGCAGTACTTC.

This clone was seen once. CDR3 nucleotide sequence: TGTGCCAGCTCACCATTTCCGGGACAGAAGAACACCTTC. This sequence encodes CASSPFPGQKNTF. This chain links TRBV18 with TRBJ1-2, with 7 bases lining up with TRBD1. Germline values: CDR1 KGHSH, CDR2 LQKENI. J was trimmed by 12 bases and V by 2 bases; bases with no gene match: 9. CDR3 length: 13 amino acids. The full variable domain, its missing parts supplied by reference TRBV18 and TRBJ1-2, is NAGVMQNPRHLVRRRGQEARLRCSPMKGHSHVYWYRQLPEEGLKFMVYLQKENIIDESGMPKERFSAEFPKEGPSILRIQQVVRGDSAAYFCASSPFPGQKNTFGSGTRLTVV.

The chain employs TRBV5-5 and TRBJ1-2; D is ambiguous. The CDR3 consists of 13 residues. Trimming removed 4 bases from V and 7 bases from J, with 14 bases in between. The germline V gene has CDR1 SGHKS and CDR2 YYEKEE (reference sequence). CDR3 sequence reads: CASSVVGLGGYTF. The CDR3 DNA reads TGTGCCAGCAGCGTGGTGGGCTTAGGTGGCTACACCTTC.

V gene TRBV5-1 combines with J gene TRBJ2-1, with 9 bases fitting TRBD2. In germline, CDR1 is SGHRS, CDR2 YFSETQ. This CDR3 has 15 residues. V was clipped by 5 bases and J by 4 bases; unmatched bases: 7. This CDR3 is CASSKGLAGYNEQFF. CDR3 bases: TGCGCCAGCAGTAAGGGACTAGCAGGTTACAATGAGCAGTTCTTC.

This chain links TRBV27 with TRBJ1-2; D possibly corresponds to TRBD1 (5 bases). The CDR3 loop spans 16 amino acids. Germline assignment: CDR1 MNHEY and CDR2 SMNVEV (reference sequence). V dropped 3 bases and J dropped 0 bases, with 14 bases sitting between them. CDR3 sequence (DNA): TGTGCCAGCAGTTTCCGACAGCCACCCACTAACTATGGCTACACCTTC. This gives the protein CASSFRQPPTNYGYTF.

This chain joins TRBV6-5 and TRBJ1-2; perhaps TRBD1 as D (6 bases). This CDR3 is built from 13 residues. Trimming removed 8 bases from V and 4 bases from J, with 14 bases in between. CDR1 is MNHEY, CDR2 SVGAGI, per germline. The CDR3 nucleotides are TGTGCCAGCCAGCTGGGGGCTGGCTATGGCTACACCTTC. The encoded protein is CASQLGAGYGYTF.

The chain carries TRBV28 and TRBJ2-3; D possibly corresponds to TRBD1 (6 bases). V was pared by 6 bases and J by 11 bases, with 15 bases between. Germline CDR1 and CDR2: MDHEN and SYDVKM. This CDR3 has 12 residues. The CDR3 sequence is CASRLIKGGQYF. CDR3 sequence (DNA): TGTGCCAGCAGACTTATAAAAGGGGGGCAGTATTTT.

V gene TRBV5-1 combines with J gene TRBJ1-1; D perhaps matches TRBD1 (6 bases). This CDR3 is 14 amino acids long. Germline V gene lookup returns CDR1 SGHRS and CDR2 YFSETQ. V dropped 4 bases and J dropped 5 bases, with 15 bases sitting between them. CDR3 in amino acids: CASSPTGTETEAFF. The CDR3 nucleotides are TGCGCCAGCAGCCCCACAGGGACGGAGACTGAAGCTTTCTTT.

Only a few counts were recorded for this clone. The gene calls are TRBV18 and TRBJ2-7; D call uncertain. Per germline, CDR1 KGHSH and CDR2 LQKENI. The CDR3 spans 13 residues. Trimming pared 6 bases from V and 0 bases from J, leaving 9 bases between. The DNA for the CDR3 is TGTGCCAGCTCCCTCGACACCTCCTACGAGCAGTACTTC. It specifies CASSLDTSYEQYF.

This chain uses TRBV5-1 with TRBJ2-1, with TRBD2 matching 8 bases. The length of the CDR3 is 15 residues. Per germline, CDR1 SGHRS and CDR2 YFSETQ. V lost 5 bases, J lost 5 bases, and 9 bases stayed unmatched. DNA of the CDR3: TGCGCCAGCAGGGTCGGGACTAGGACAGACAATGAGCAGTTCTTC. Encoded protein: CASRVGTRTDNEQFF. Supplemented by reference TRBV5-1 and TRBJ2-1, the full variable domain reads KAGVTQTPRYLIKTRGQQVTLSCSPISGHRSVSWYQQTPGQGLQFLFEYFSETQRNKGNFPGRFSGRQFSNSRSEMNVSTLELGDSALYLCASRVGTRTDNEQFFGPGTRLTVL.

This clone was counted once. As DNA, the CDR3 is TGTGCCAGCAGCACTCCCCGCGGACTAGCGGGAGTCGACGAGCAGTACTTC. Its translation: CASSTPRGLAGVDEQYF. The rearrangement uses TRBV5-5 and TRBJ2-7; 13 bases are shared with TRBD2. V lost 4 bases, J lost 5 bases, and 12 bases stayed unmatched. The CDR3 length is 17 residues. The germline V gene has CDR1 SGHKS and CDR2 YYEKEE (reference sequence). Together with reference TRBV5-5 and TRBJ2-7, the CDR3 gives the full variable domain: DAGVTQSPTHLIKTRGQQVTLRCSPISGHKSVSWYQQVLGQGPQFIFQYYEKEERGRGNFPDRFSARQFPNYSSELNVNALLLGDSALYLCASSTPRGLAGVDEQYFGPGTRLTVT.

For the CDR3, the DNA is TGTGCCAGCAGTCGGGAGGTCAGCCAGCCCCAGCATTTT. This sequence encodes CASSREVSQPQHF. This rearrangement joins TRBV6-6 to TRBJ1-5, with no clear D. The CDR3 has 13 residues. Trimming removed 5 bases from V and 7 bases from J, with 12 bases in between. Germline V CDR1 and CDR2: MNHNY, SVGAGI (reference sequence).

The gene calls are TRBV5-1 and TRBJ1-4; 8 bases line up with TRBD1. The V segment lost 4 bases and the J segment 6 bases; nucleotides outside the gene matches: 8. Germline CDR1 and CDR2: SGHRS and YFSETQ. CDR3 length equals 15 residues. CDR3 in DNA: TGCGCCAGCAGCCCGGGACAGGCTTGGGATGAAAAACTGTTTTTT. Protein: CASSPGQAWDEKLFF. The full variable domain, with the rest looked up from reference TRBV5-1 and TRBJ1-4, is KAGVTQTPRYLIKTRGQQVTLSCSPISGHRSVSWYQQTPGQGLQFLFEYFSETQRNKGNFPGRFSGRQFSNSRSEMNVSTLELGDSALYLCASSPGQAWDEKLFFGSGTQLSVL.

This chain uses TRBV18 with TRBJ1-1; no clear D. The CDR3 is 11 residues long. V dropped 4 bases and J dropped 3 bases, with 3 bases sitting between them. The germline gives CDR1 KGHSH, CDR2 LQKENI. The CDR3 reads CASSRDTEAFF. Written as DNA, the CDR3 is TGTGCCAGCTCACGCGACACTGAAGCTTTCTTT.

The rearrangement uses TRBV5-8 and TRBJ2-1; tentative D call: TRBD1 (6 bases). The germline gives CDR1 SGHTS, CDR2 YDEGEE. This CDR3 has 15 amino acids. V was pared by 1 base and J by 13 bases, with 21 bases between. CDR3 nucleotide sequence: TGTGCCAGCAGCTTGAGGATGAACAGGGAGAGTTTTCAGTTCTTC. It is translated as CASSLRMNRESFQFF.

This clone showed up just a few times. The V and J genes are TRBV10-2 and TRBJ2-7, with 8 nucleotides matching TRBD2. The junction had 3 bases not matched to a gene; V was cut back by 5 bases and J by 3 bases. Germline V gives CDR1 WSHSY, CDR2 SAAADI. CDR3 length: 13 amino acids. CDR3 sequence: CASSSTSGYEQYF. CDR3 nucleotides: TGCGCCAGCAGTTCCACTAGCGGCTACGAGCAGTACTTC.

The chain combines TRBV7-9 with TRBJ1-1; no clear D. The CDR3 runs 14 residues. Germline CDR1 is SEHNR and CDR2 is FQNEAQ (reference sequence). V lost 1 base and J lost 6, with 12 bases in between. CDR3 residues: CASSLGPRSPEAFF. The CDR3 coding sequence is TGTGCCAGCAGCTTAGGGCCCCGGAGCCCTGAAGCTTTCTTT. Variable domain in full (rest from reference TRBV7-9 and TRBJ1-1): DTGVSQNPRHKITKRGQNVTFRCDPISEHNRLYWYRQTLGQGPEFLTYFQNEAQLEKSRLLSDRFSAERPKGSFSTLEIQRTEQGDSAMYLCASSLGPRSPEAFFGQGTRLTVV.